The present TCR beta chain was sequenced within a study of blood T cell repertoires in COVID-19. Sequencing used immunoSEQ multiplex PCR; TCRdb keeps in-frame clones, though not all of them. This sample has about 100,000 clones; 70% to 90% occur once, and the top ten carry about an eighth. V was clipped by 6 bases and J by 5 bases; unmatched bases: 1. The CDR3 extends over 13 amino acids. The specimen was peripheral blood. The sequence was collected from a man aged 50 to 60 with active or convalescent COVID-19. The chain joins TRBV12-3 or TRBV12-4 to TRBJ1-5, with TRBD1 identical over 10 bases. CDR3 region: CASRGTGDQPQHF. The CDR3, as DNA: TGTGCCAGCAGGGGGACAGGGGATCAGCCCCAGCATTTT.